The rows below give T cell receptor beta chains drawn from one sample of a study of OX40 agonist ivuxolimab in advanced cancers. Measured with immunoSEQ multiplex PCR; TCRdb has only the in-frame clones, and not every one. The sample has about 17,000 clones, more than 75% seen once. Sequenced material: CD4+ or CD8+ T cells sorted from blood, taken in a trial of the OX40 agonist ivuxolimab. The receptors shown here come from an adult with an advanced solid tumor such as melanoma, head and neck, liver or kidney cancer. The CDR3 runs from the conserved cysteine through the conserved F or W. D genes are given only for firm matches. Not every row has a clone size; where given, it reads once, few, many or a size class.

abundance,v_gene,d_gene,j_gene,CDR3nt,CDR3aa
-,TRBV19,TRBD1,TRBJ2-1,TGTGCCAGTAGGCGACTCGGACAGGGGGCTTTGAATGAGCAGTTCTTC,CASRRLGQGALNEQFF
-,TRBV12-2,-,TRBJ2-1,TGTGCAAGTCGCTTCCCCGAGGACGACAGGGGGCGCACTCGGAATGAGCAGTTCTTC,CASRFPEDDRGRTRNEQFF
-,TRBV19,-,TRBJ1-3,TGTGCCAGCGCCGGCCGGCGGGGGGGAAACACCATATATTTT,CASAGRRGGNTIYF
medium-sized,TRBV28,-,TRBJ2-3,TGTGCCAGCAGTTTGGAGTCGATAGGGAGTCCCACAGATACGCAGTATTTT,CASSLESIGSPTDTQYF
-,TRBV28,-,TRBJ1-1,TGTGCCAGCGGACATCAACCTGAAGCTTTCTTT,CASGHQPEAFF
-,TRBV19,-,TRBJ2-1,TGTGCCAGTAGTCCCCGAGGTCTAGGCTTTCTTGCCAATGAGCAGTTCTTC,CASSPRGLGFLANEQFF
medium-sized,TRBV6-5,-,TRBJ1-1,TGTGCCAGCAGTTCAGGGGCCACGAACACTGAAGCTTTCTTT,CASSSGATNTEAFF
few,TRBV6-5,TRBD2,TRBJ2-1,TGTGCCAGCAGGGGACTAGCGGGATACAATGAGCAGTTCTTC,CASRGLAGYNEQFF
-,TRBV6-5,-,TRBJ1-5,TGTGCCAGCAGTTCGATGGGATGGGGCAATCAGCCCCAGCATTTT,CASSSMGWGNQPQHF
-,TRBV5-1,-,TRBJ2-5,TGCGCCAGCACCCTACAGGGTGGGATGCTGGGGAAGGAGACCCAGTACTTC,CASTLQGGMLGKETQYF
-,TRBV30,-,TRBJ2-3,TGTGCCTGGAAGGAAAGGAGCACAGATACGCAGTATTTT,CAWKERSTDTQYF
-,TRBV11-2,-,TRBJ2-1,TGTGCCAGCAGCTTAGGCGGATCTTCCTACAATGAGCAGTTCTTC,CASSLGGSSYNEQFF
-,TRBV6-5,-,TRBJ1-2,TGTGCCAGCACGGAGGGGTATGGCTACACCTTC,CASTEGYGYTF
once,TRBV28,-,TRBJ1-5,TGTGCCAGCAGTCGTGGGGGAAGGCTCGAGGGCAATCAGCCCCAGCATTTT,CASSRGGRLEGNQPQHF
once,TRBV5-6,-,TRBJ1-1,TGTGCCAGCAGCAGGGGACCGAACACTGAAGCTTTCTTT,CASSRGPNTEAFF
-,TRBV4-3,-,TRBJ1-1,TGCGCCAGCAGCGGCATCGATGCCGCGCCTGAAGCTTTCTTT,CASSGIDAAPEAFF
-,TRBV28,-,TRBJ1-1,TGTGCCGCCTCCGAGGAGGTTGAAGCTTTCTTT,CAASEEVEAFF
-,TRBV29-1,TRBD1,TRBJ2-3,TGCAGCGTTTCGGGACAGCTTCTCACAGATACGCAGTATTTT,CSVSGQLLTDTQYF
few,TRBV9,-,TRBJ1-4,TGTGCCAGCAGCCCGGGGGACCGCACAACTAATGAAAAACTGTTTTTT,CASSPGDRTTNEKLFF
few,TRBV5-1,TRBD2,TRBJ2-2,TGCGCCAGCAGCTTGGCGACTAGCGGGAGGACCGGGGAGCTGTTTTTT,CASSLATSGRTGELFF
-,TRBV5-1,TRBD1,TRBJ1-3,TGCGCCAGCAGCGCAGACAGGGGGACAGGAAACACCATATATTTT,CASSADRGTGNTIYF
few,TRBV2,-,TRBJ1-6,TGTGCCAGCAGTGGAACCCGGACTAATTCACCCCTCCACTTT,CASSGTRTNSPLHF
-,TRBV20-1,-,TRBJ1-4,TGCAGTGCTAAGTGGGACGAAAAACTGTTTTTT,CSAKWDEKLFF
once,TRBV20-1,-,TRBJ2-5,TGCAGTGCACAGGAACAAGAGACCCAGTACTTC,CSAQEQETQYF
-,TRBV28,-,TRBJ2-5,TGTGCCAGCAGTTTAATTTCGGGGGCAGAGACCCAGTACTTC,CASSLISGAETQYF
-,TRBV28,-,TRBJ2-5,TGTGCCAGCAACCCGGACGGAATCGAAGAGACCCAGTACTTC,CASNPDGIEETQYF
-,TRBV29-1,-,TRBJ1-2,TGCAGCGGGGGGACAAGCACTAACTATGGCTACACCTTC,CSGGTSTNYGYTF
medium-sized,TRBV5-1,TRBD1,TRBJ1-1,TGCGCCAGCAGCGTCGGGACAGTTCAAAACACTGAAGCTTTCTTT,CASSVGTVQNTEAFF
-,TRBV29-1,-,TRBJ2-3,TGCAGCGTGACCGACAGATACACAGATACGCAGTATTTT,CSVTDRYTDTQYF
few,TRBV5-8,-,TRBJ2-7,TGTGCCAGCAGCCAAGCATCGGGAGTCTACGAGCAGTACTTC,CASSQASGVYEQYF
medium-sized,TRBV14,-,TRBJ1-2,TGTGCCAGCAGCCAAGTCGCAGGGAGGGTAGATGGCTACACCTTC,CASSQVAGRVDGYTF
-,TRBV7-9,TRBD1,TRBJ2-7,TGTGCCAGCAGCTTAGGCCAGGGGGTGCAGTACTTC,CASSLGQGVQYF
-,TRBV18,-,TRBJ1-4,TGTGCCAGCTCACCACCGACAGCCAGAAGTGAAAAACTGTTTTTT,CASSPPTARSEKLFF
once,TRBV2,-,TRBJ1-2,TGTGCCAGCAGTCCCCAGGGAGGGGCGGGGGCGAGCTATGGCTACACCTTC,CASSPQGGAGASYGYTF
few,TRBV6-5,-,TRBJ1-1,TGTGCCAGCAGTTACGGGGGAATCGGAACTGAAGCTTTCTTT,CASSYGGIGTEAFF
few,TRBV7-9,-,TRBJ2-5,TGTGCCAGCAGCTCCGACAGCAAAGAGACCCAGTACTTC,CASSSDSKETQYF
-,TRBV7-2,-,TRBJ1-1,TGTGCCAGCAGCTTATCACTGGGAATCACTGAAGCTTTCTTT,CASSLSLGITEAFF
once,TRBV6-1,TRBD1,TRBJ1-5,TGTGCCAGCGCGACAGGGGGCCGGGATCAGCCCCAGCATTTT,CASATGGRDQPQHF
-,TRBV29-1,TRBD1,TRBJ2-5,TGCAGCGCCGTGAGGAGGACAGGGGGCGGGGAGACCCAGTACTTC,CSAVRRTGGGETQYF
-,TRBV19,-,TRBJ2-6,TGTGCCAGTAGTATACAGGGGCCCGGGGCCAACGTCCTGACTTTC,CASSIQGPGANVLTF
-,TRBV28,TRBD2,TRBJ2-1,TGTGCCAGCAGTTGGCCTCGGACTAGCGGAGACAATGAGCAGTTCTTC,CASSWPRTSGDNEQFF
-,TRBV6-5,-,TRBJ2-7,TGTGCCAGCAGTCAAGACCAGCCCCACGAGCAGTACTTC,CASSQDQPHEQYF
once,TRBV28,-,TRBJ1-4,TGTGCCACCCATCAGGGGCACAATGAAAAACTGTTTTTT,CATHQGHNEKLFF
-,TRBV12-5,-,TRBJ1-5,TGTGCTAGTGGGTGGGACTTCCCAAGTCAGCCCCAGCATTTT,CASGWDFPSQPQHF
-,TRBV4-3,-,TRBJ2-7,TGCGCCAGCAGCCAATTGGGGCGGACTTACGAGCAGTACTTC,CASSQLGRTYEQYF
-,TRBV5-4,-,TRBJ2-3,TGTGCCAGCAGCGACACTAGCGATACGCAGTATTTT,CASSDTSDTQYF
few,TRBV7-2,-,TRBJ1-5,TGTGCCAGCAGCCAAGAACAGGCAGCTAGCAATCAGCCCCAGCATTTT,CASSQEQAASNQPQHF
few,TRBV6-6,-,TRBJ1-3,TGTGCCAGTAAACAGGGTTACTCTGGAAACACCATATATTTT,CASKQGYSGNTIYF
-,TRBV7-9,-,TRBJ1-3,TGTGCCAGCAGCTTTTTCCAGGGCTCTGGAAACACCATATATTTT,CASSFFQGSGNTIYF
few,TRBV19,-,TRBJ1-5,TGTGCCAGTAGCCTAGGACAGAATAGCAATCAGCCCCAGCATTTT,CASSLGQNSNQPQHF
-,TRBV7-2,-,TRBJ2-7,TGCGCCAGCAGCCAAGAAGCAGGGGACCGTTACGAGCAGTACTTC,CASSQEAGDRYEQYF
-,TRBV4-1,-,TRBJ2-7,TGCGCCAGCAGCCAAGCCAGGGGTTACGAGCAGTACTTC,CASSQARGYEQYF
once,TRBV10-3,-,TRBJ2-5,TGTGCCATCAGCCTAACCCGGGAGACCCAGTACTTC,CAISLTRETQYF
-,TRBV9,-,TRBJ1-4,TGTGCCAGCAGCTACTCCCCGGACATAGGGGAAAAACTGTTTTTT,CASSYSPDIGEKLFF